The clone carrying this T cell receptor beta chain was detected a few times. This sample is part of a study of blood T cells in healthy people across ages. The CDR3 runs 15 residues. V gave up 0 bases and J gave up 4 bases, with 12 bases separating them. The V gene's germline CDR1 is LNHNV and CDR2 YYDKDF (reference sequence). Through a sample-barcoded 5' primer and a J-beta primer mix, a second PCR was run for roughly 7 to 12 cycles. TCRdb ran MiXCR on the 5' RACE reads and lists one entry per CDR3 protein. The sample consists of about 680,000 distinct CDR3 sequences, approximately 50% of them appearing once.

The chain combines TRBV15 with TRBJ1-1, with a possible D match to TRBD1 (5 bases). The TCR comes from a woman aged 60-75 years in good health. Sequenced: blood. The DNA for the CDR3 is TGTGCCACCAGCAGAGATCTCGCGGGGGGCACTGAAGCTTTCTTT. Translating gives CATSRDLAGGTEAFF.